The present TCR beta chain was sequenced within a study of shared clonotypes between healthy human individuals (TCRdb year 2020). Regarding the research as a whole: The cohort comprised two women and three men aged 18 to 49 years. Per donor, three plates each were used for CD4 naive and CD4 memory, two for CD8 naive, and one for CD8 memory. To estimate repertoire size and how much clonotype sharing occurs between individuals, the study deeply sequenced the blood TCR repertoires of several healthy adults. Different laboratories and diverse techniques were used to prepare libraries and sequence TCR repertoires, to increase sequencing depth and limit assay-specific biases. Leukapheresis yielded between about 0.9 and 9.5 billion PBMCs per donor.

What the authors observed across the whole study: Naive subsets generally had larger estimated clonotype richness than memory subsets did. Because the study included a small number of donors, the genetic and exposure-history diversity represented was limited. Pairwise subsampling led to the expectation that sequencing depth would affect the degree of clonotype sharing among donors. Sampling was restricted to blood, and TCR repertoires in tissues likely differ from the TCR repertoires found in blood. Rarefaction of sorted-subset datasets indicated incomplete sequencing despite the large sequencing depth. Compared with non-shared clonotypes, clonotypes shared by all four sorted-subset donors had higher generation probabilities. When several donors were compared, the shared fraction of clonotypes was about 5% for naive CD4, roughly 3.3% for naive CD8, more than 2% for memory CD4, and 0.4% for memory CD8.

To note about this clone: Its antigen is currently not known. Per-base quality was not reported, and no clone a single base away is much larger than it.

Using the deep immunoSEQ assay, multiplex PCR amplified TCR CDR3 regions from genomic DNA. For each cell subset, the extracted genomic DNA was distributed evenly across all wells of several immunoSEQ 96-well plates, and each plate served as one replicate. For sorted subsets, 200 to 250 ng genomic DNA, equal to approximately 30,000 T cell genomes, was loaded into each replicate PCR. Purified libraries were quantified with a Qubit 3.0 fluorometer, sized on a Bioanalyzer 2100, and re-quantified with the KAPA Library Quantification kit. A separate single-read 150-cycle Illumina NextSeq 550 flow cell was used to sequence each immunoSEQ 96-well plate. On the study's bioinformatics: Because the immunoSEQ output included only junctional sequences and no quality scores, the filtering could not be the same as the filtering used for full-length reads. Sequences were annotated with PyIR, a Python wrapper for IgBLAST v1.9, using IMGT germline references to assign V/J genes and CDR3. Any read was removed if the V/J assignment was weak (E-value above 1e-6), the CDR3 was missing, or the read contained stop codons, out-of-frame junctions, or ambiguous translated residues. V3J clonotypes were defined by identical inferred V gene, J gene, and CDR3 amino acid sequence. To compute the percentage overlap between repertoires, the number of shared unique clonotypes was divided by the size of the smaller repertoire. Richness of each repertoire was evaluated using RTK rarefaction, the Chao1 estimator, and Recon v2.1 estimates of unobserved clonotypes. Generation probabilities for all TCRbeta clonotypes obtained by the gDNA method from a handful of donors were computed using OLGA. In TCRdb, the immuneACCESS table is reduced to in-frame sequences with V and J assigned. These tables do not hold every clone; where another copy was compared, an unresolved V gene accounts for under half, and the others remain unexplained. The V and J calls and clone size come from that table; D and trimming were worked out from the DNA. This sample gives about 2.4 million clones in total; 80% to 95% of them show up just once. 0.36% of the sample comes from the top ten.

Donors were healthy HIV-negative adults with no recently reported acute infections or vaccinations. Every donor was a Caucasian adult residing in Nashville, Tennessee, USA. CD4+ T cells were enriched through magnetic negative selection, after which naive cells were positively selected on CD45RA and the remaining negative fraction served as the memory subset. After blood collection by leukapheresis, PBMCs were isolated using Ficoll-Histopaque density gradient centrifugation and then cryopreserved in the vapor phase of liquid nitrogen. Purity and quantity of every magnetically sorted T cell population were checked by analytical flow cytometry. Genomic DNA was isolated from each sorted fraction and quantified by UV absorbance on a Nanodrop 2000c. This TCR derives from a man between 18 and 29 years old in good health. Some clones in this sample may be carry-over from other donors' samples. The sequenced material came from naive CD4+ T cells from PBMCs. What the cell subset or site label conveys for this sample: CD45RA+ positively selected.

The CDR3 protein sequence reads: CASSLGRGRAEEQFF. The sequenced DNA is TGTGCCAGCAGCTTAGGCCGAGGCAGGGCGGAGGAGCAGTTCTTC. The rearranged segments are TRBV7-8 and TRBJ2-1; perhaps TRBD1 is the D gene, with 5 bases matching. V is shortened by 1 base, J by 10 bases, and the region joining them spans 17 bases. CDR1 SGHVS and CDR2 FQNEAQ were looked up in the germline V gene. The CDR3 covers 15 residues, taking in both the cysteine and the phenylalanine. Of all the DNA, just the CDR3 is kept, 45 bases in frame from base 1.